A selection of T cell receptor beta chains follows, all from one sample in a study of CD8+CD57+ T cells in acquired aplastic anemia. Each CDR3 protein is one row after TCRdb ran MiXCR on the reads. This table has around 250,000 distinct CDR3 sequences, roughly 50% appearing once. Sequenced input: sorted CD4+, CD8+, or CD8+CD57+ T cells (not recorded which) from PBMCs. These receptors all stem from a human donor with severe aplastic anemia or a healthy control (not recorded which). Each CDR3 is given with its conserved first and last residue. Fields, in order: V gene, J gene, CDR3 protein.

V gene: TRBV20-1; J gene: TRBJ2-7; CDR3 protein: CSARPPQGREQYF
V gene: TRBV20-1; J gene: TRBJ1-1; CDR3 protein: CSARVGGYNEAFF
V gene: TRBV29-1; J gene: TRBJ1-4; CDR3 protein: CSVGPGQSEKLFF
V gene: TRBV10-3; J gene: TRBJ1-1; CDR3 protein: CAISESMTGLNTEAFF
V gene: TRBV4-3; J gene: TRBJ1-2; CDR3 protein: CASSQDAVLGGERGYTF
V gene: TRBV2; J gene: TRBJ1-5; CDR3 protein: CASSEFAGLSNQPQHF
V gene: TRBV29-1; J gene: TRBJ1-1; CDR3 protein: CSVAKGQGAPGNAEAFF
V gene: TRBV24-1; J gene: TRBJ1-2; CDR3 protein: CATSPGQGNYGYTF
V gene: TRBV7-3; J gene: TRBJ2-7; CDR3 protein: CASSLGQGADEQYF
V gene: TRBV7-8; J gene: TRBJ1-1; CDR3 protein: CASSLLSNTEAFF
V gene: TRBV3-1; J gene: TRBJ2-7; CDR3 protein: CASSQPGPAAGQYF
V gene: TRBV5-1; J gene: TRBJ1-1; CDR3 protein: CASSPKQGSLVTEAFF
V gene: TRBV20-1; J gene: TRBJ2-7; CDR3 protein: CSAIAEGDYEQYF
V gene: TRBV7-8; J gene: TRBJ2-1; CDR3 protein: CASSLAGLYNSYNEQFF
V gene: TRBV20-1; J gene: TRBJ2-3; CDR3 protein: CSRQGTADTQYF
V gene: TRBV7-3; J gene: TRBJ1-1; CDR3 protein: CASSSRSRGTGGSPEAFF
V gene: TRBV4-1; J gene: TRBJ2-7; CDR3 protein: CASSQGQGAEQYF
V gene: TRBV19; J gene: TRBJ2-5; CDR3 protein: CASSMDRTSAQYF
V gene: TRBV9; J gene: TRBJ2-2; CDR3 protein: CASSKGHRGMGELFF
V gene: TRBV15; J gene: TRBJ1-2; CDR3 protein: CATSTGTTGVGYTF
V gene: TRBV24-1; J gene: TRBJ2-1; CDR3 protein: CATSPAGTGGEQFF
V gene: TRBV10-1; J gene: TRBJ1-4; CDR3 protein: CASPLRSRGRNEKLFF
V gene: TRBV5-6; J gene: TRBJ1-2; CDR3 protein: CASSGNHGTSGYTF
V gene: TRBV29-1; J gene: TRBJ1-6; CDR3 protein: CSVGEGENSPLHF
V gene: TRBV20-1; J gene: TRBJ2-1; CDR3 protein: CSASNPAEQFF
V gene: TRBV7-3; J gene: TRBJ2-3; CDR3 protein: CASSLTEGSGGAWDTQYF
V gene: TRBV7-7; J gene: TRBJ2-7; CDR3 protein: CASSLLGRALQGDSSYEQYF
V gene: TRBV5-6; J gene: TRBJ1-6; CDR3 protein: CASSRGAGPLHF